Presented here are 6 T cell receptor beta chains from one specimen sequenced in a study of OX40 agonist ivuxolimab in advanced cancers. Using immunoSEQ multiplex PCR, the repertoire was profiled, and TCRdb retains in-frame clones only, with some absent. The sample consists of around 88,000 clones, about 90% of them appearing once. Sequencing was performed on CD4+ or CD8+ T cells sorted from blood, taken in a trial of the OX40 agonist ivuxolimab. Receptors were obtained from an adult with an advanced solid tumor such as melanoma, head and neck, liver or kidney cancer.

V and J are TRBV6-6 and TRBJ2-7; no clear D. From germline, CDR1 is MNHNY and CDR2 SVGAGI (reference sequence). V lost 0 bases to trimming and J lost 0 bases, with 3 bases between them. The CDR3 is made up of 13 amino acids. In nucleotides, the CDR3 is TGTGCCAGCAGTTACTCGAACTCCTACGAGCAGTACTTC. It translates to CASSYSNSYEQYF.

The CDR3 loop reads CASSLEGQGNYNEQFF. CDR3 bases: TGTGCCAGCAGCTTGGAGGGACAGGGGAACTACAATGAGCAGTTCTTC. V is TRBV5-4 and J is TRBJ2-1; 10 bases map to TRBD1. Per germline, CDR1 SGHNT and CDR2 YYREEE (reference sequence). Trimming took 0 bases from V and 3 from J; bases not matched to a gene: 3. The CDR3 consists of 16 residues.

The chain joins TRBV5-1 to TRBJ2-5, with no clear D. The CDR3 loop spans 14 amino acids. Germline V gives CDR1 SGHRS, CDR2 YFSETQ. Trimming removed 4 bases at V and 3 bases at J, with 13 bases between. This CDR3 reads CASSPASTEETQYF. CDR3 bases: TGCGCCAGCAGCCCCGCCTCCACCGAAGAGACCCAGTACTTC.

The chain recombines TRBV6-5 with TRBJ1-2; D is unresolved. The CDR3 runs 14 residues. The germline CDR1 and CDR2 sequences are MNHEY and SVGAGI. V lost 0 bases and J 4 bases, leaving 9 bases between the germline ends. In DNA form, the CDR3 reads TGTGCCAGCAGTTACTCTAGCGGAGGCTATGGCTACACCTTC. It yields the protein CASSYSSGGYGYTF.

The chain couples TRBV6-5 to TRBJ2-7; D remains ambiguous. The CDR3 has 11 amino acids. Germline V gene lookup returns CDR1 MNHEY and CDR2 SVGAGI. Trimming took off 11 bases at V and 7 bases at J, with 15 bases between the two ends. CDR3 bases: TGTGCCCCAGCCCGCTTAGTTGAGCAGTACTTC. Translation gives CAPARLVEQYF.

V usage is TRBV2 and J usage is TRBJ1-6; 7 nucleotides line up with TRBD1. The CDR3 is 13 amino acids. The V segment lost 6 bases and the J segment 7 bases; nucleotides outside the gene matches: 3. The germline CDR1 and CDR2 sequences are SNHLY and FYNNEI. CDR3 amino acids: CASRGQKNSPLHF. CDR3 DNA sequence: TGTGCCAGCAGGGGACAGAAGAATTCACCCCTCCACTTT.